This T cell receptor (beta chain) was profiled in a study of spatial heterogeneity in lung cancer. Overall study findings and caveats: The study found that expanded intratumoral alpha and beta TCR counts tracked tumor mutation counts.

Time point: sample taken at primary tumor resection. TCRdb itself ran the 5' RACE reads through MiXCR, one entry per CDR3 protein. The sample carries several hundred distinct CDR3 sequences, around 39% recorded once. Trimming removed 2 bases at V and 4 bases at J, with 11 bases between. CDR1 LGHNA and CDR2 YNFKEQ come from the germline V gene. The CDR3 totals 14 residues. This clonotype has just a few counts. The antigen remains unidentified. For a library built for alpha chains, this beta chain is a stray read; little rests on its size. The chain recombines TRBV4-2 with TRBJ1-1; D is uncertain. This material consisted of lung tumor tissue, taken at surgery. This sequence was found in a male donor with early-stage non-small cell lung cancer. The CDR3 region is CASSQIPGGTEAFF. CDR3 DNA: TGTGCCAGCAGCCAAATACCGGGAGGCACTGAAGCTTTCTTT.